The source of this T cell receptor beta chain is a study of blood T cells in healthy people across ages. Study as a whole: Template switching caught about one barcoded beta molecule for each two T cells.

Through a sample-barcoded 5' primer and a J-beta primer mix, a second PCR was run for roughly 6 to 11 cycles. Template switching added a 12-random-nucleotide identifier to every cDNA molecule. TCRdb called the 5' RACE reads again in MiXCR, with one record for every CDR3 protein. Here the sample spans about 930,000 distinct CDR3 sequences, almost 30% being singletons. With 0 bases removed from V and 7 bases from J, the gap between germline ends came to 13 bases. The germline V gene encodes CDR1 MDHEN and CDR2 SYDVKM. This CDR3 is built from 15 residues. This sample was also put to use in a study of T cells of mothers and their children. That paper adds: The donor cohort consisted of three healthy Caucasian mothers and their six children.

The material sequenced was blood. V gene TRBV28 combines with J gene TRBJ1-5, with a possible D match to TRBD1 (6 bases). This TCR was recovered from a woman aged 40-49 years in good health. The CDR3 here is CASSLWVQGGQPQHF. In nucleotides, the CDR3 is TGTGCCAGCAGTTTATGGGTACAGGGAGGGCAGCCCCAGCATTTT.